The 3 T cell receptor beta chains listed next were all sequenced from one sample in a study of spatial heterogeneity in lung cancer (dated by TCRdb to the late 2010s). The sample's time point label is to be understood as: sample taken at primary tumor resection. The library was made by 5' RACE. Data came from a NextSeq 500. TCRdb took the public reads, trimmed them with fastp at Q25, ran MiXCR for clone calling and kept in-frame beta chains. Merged by CDR3 protein, the rows form single entries marked with the most common genes and DNA. Here the sample has roughly 6,100 distinct CDR3 sequences; about an eighth occur a single time. The ten largest clones add up to roughly 22% of the sample. This material consisted of normal lung tissue next to the tumor, taken at surgery. The receptors originated from a female donor with early-stage non-small cell lung cancer.

This clonotype qualifies as medium-sized (0.01 to 0.1%). The chain employs TRBV6-6 and TRBJ2-3; tentative D call: TRBD2 (6 bases). In germline, CDR1 is MNHNY, CDR2 SVGAGI (reference sequence). The CDR3 runs to 14 residues. The ends were cut back, 5 bases at V and 2 bases at J, with 11 bases in the middle. The CDR3 protein is CASSPREPTDTQYF. In DNA, the CDR3 is TGTGCCAGCAGTCCCCGGGAGCCCACAGATACGCAGTATTTT.

This clonotype is labeled medium-sized. V gene TRBV2 combines with J gene TRBJ2-2; D unresolved. Germline CDR1 is SNHLY and CDR2 is FYNNEI. This CDR3 region has 14 residues. Trimming shortened V by 7 bases and J by 0 bases, and 9 bases separated the two germline ends. The CDR3: CASIPTANTGELFF. The CDR3 DNA reads TGTGCCAGCATCCCGACGGCGAACACCGGGGAGCTGTTTTTT.

Many counts were recorded for this clonotype. The V and J genes are TRBV28 and TRBJ2-2, with D possibly TRBD1 on 5 matching bases. Deletions cut 7 bases from V and 0 bases from J, with 12 bases between. Germline V gene data show CDR1 as MDHEN and CDR2 as SYDVKM. The CDR3 is made up of 15 amino acids. CDR3 sequence (DNA): TGTGCCAGCACCAAAGACAGAACGAACACCGGGGAGCTGTTTTTT. It is translated as CASTKDRTNTGELFF.